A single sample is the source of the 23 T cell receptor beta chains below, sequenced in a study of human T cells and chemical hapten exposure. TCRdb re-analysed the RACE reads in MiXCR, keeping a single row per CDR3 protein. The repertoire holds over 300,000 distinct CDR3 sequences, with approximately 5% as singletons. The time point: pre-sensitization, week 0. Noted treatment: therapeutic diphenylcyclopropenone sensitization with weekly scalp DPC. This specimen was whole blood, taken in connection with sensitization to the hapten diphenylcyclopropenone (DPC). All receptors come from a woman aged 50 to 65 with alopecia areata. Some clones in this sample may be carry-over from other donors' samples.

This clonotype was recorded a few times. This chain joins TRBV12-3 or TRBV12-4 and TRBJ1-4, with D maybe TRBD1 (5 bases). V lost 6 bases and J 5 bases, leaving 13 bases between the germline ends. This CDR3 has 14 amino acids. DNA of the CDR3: TGTGCCAGCAGCCCGAATCGGGGGAATGAAAAACTGTTTTTT. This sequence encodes CASSPNRGNEKLFF.

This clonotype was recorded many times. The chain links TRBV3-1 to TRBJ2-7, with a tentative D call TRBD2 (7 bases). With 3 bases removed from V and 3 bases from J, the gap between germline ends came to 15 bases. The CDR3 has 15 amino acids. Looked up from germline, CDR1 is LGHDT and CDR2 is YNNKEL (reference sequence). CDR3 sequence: CASSQGRGAHYEQYF. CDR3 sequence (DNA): TGTGCCAGCAGCCAGGGTCGGGGGGCCCACTACGAGCAGTACTTC.

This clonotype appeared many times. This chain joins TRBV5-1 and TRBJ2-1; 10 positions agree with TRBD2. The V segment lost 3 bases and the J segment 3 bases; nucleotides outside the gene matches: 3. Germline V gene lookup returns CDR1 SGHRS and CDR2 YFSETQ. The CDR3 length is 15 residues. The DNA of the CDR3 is TGCGCCAGCAGCTCTAGCGGGGGACTCTACAATGAGCAGTTCTTC. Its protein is CASSSSGGLYNEQFF.

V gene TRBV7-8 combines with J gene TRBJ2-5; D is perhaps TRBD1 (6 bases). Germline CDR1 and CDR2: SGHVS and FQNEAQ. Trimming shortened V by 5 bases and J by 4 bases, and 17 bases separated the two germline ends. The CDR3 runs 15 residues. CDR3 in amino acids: CASSTVSWGRETQYF. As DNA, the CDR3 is TGTGCCAGCAGCACAGTTTCGTGGGGGCGAGAGACCCAGTACTTC.

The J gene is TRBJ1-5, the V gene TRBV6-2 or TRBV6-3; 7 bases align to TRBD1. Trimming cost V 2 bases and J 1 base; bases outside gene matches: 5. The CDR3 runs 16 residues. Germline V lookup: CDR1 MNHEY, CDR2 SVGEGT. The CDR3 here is CASSYTGTASNQPQHF. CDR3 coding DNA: TGTGCCAGCAGTTACACCGGGACAGCGAGCAATCAGCCCCAGCATTTT.

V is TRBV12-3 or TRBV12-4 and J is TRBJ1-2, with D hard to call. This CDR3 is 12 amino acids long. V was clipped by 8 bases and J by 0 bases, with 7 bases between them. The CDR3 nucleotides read TGTGCCAGCCCGGATTCTAACTATGGCTACACCTTC. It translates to CASPDSNYGYTF.

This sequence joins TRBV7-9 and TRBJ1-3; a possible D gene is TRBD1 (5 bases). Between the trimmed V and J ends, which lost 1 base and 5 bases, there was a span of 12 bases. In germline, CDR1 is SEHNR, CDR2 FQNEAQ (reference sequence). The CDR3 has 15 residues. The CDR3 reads CASSLGQQSRNTIYF. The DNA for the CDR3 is TGTGCCAGCAGCTTAGGACAGCAGTCTCGAAACACCATATATTTT.

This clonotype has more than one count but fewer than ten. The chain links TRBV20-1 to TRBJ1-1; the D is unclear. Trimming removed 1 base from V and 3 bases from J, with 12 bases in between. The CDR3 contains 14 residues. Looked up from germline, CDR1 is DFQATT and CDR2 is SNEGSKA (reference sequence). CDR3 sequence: CSARVKKGYTEAFF. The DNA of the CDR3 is TGCAGTGCTAGAGTGAAGAAGGGCTACACTGAAGCTTTCTTT.

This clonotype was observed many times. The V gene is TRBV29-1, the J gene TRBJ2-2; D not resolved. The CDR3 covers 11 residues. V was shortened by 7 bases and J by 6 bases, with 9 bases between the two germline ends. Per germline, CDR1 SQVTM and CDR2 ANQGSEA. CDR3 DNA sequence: TGCAGCGCCACCGGCGCCGGGGAGCTGTTTTTT. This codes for CSATGAGELFF.

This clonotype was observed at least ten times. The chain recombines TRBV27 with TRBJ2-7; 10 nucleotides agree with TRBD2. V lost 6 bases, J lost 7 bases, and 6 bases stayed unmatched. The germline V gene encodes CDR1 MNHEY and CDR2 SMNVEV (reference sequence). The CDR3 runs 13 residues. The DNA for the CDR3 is TGTGCCAGCAGCCGAGCGGGGGGGTTGGAGCAGTACTTC. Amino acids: CASSRAGGLEQYF.

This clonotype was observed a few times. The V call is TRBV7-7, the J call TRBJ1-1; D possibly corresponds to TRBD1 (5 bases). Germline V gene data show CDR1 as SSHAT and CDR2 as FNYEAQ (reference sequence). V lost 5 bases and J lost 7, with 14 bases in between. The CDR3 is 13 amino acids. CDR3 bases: TGTGCCAGCAGCCCGGGGTTGGGGGTTGAAGCTTTCTTT. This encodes CASSPGLGVEAFF.

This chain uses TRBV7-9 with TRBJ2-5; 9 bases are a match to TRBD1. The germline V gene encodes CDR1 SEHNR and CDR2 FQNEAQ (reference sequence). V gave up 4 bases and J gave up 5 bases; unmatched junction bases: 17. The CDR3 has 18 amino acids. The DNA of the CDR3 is TGTGCCAGCAGCTACCAATATGGACAGGGGCCGGAAGATGAGACCCAGTACTTC. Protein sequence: CASSYQYGQGPEDETQYF.

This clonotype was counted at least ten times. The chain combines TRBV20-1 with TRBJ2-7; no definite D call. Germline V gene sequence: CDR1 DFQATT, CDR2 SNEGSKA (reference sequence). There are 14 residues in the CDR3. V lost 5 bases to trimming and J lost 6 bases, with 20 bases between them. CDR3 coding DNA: TGCAGTGCTCCCCGGACGCGGCAGACTGGCGAGCAGTACTTC. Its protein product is CSAPRTRQTGEQYF.

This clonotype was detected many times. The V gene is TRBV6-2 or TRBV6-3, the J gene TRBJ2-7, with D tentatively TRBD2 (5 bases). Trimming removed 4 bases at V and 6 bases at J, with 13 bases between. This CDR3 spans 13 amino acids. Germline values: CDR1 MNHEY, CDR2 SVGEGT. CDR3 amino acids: CASSSTMAGEQYF. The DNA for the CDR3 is TGTGCCAGCAGTTCGACCATGGCGGGCGAGCAGTACTTC.

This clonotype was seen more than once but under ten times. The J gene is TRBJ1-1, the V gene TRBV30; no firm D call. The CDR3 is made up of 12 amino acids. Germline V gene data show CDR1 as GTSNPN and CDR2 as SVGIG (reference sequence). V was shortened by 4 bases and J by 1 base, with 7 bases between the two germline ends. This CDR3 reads CAWTGRNTEAFF. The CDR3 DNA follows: TGTGCCTGGACGGGTCGGAACACTGAAGCTTTCTTT.

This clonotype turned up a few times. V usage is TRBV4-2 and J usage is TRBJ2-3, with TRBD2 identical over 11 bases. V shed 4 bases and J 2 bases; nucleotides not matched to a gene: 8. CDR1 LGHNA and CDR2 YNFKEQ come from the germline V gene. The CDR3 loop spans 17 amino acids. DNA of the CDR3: TGTGCCAGCAGCCCCCTGACTAGCGGGGTTTTCACAGATACGCAGTATTTT. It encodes CASSPLTSGVFTDTQYF.

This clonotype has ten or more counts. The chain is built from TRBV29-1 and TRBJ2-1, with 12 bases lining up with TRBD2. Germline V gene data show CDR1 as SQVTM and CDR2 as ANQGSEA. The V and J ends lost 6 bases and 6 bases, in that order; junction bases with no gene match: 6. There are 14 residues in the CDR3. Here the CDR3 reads CSVSTSGGPNEQFF. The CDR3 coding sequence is TGCAGCGTCTCTACTAGCGGGGGGCCCAATGAGCAGTTCTTC.

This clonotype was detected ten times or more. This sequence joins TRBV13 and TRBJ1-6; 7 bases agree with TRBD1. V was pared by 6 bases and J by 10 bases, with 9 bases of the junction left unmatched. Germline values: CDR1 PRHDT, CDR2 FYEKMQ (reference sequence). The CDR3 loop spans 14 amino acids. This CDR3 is CASREEGARSPLHF. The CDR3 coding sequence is TGTGCCAGCAGAGAGGAGGGGGCAAGGTCACCCCTCCACTTT.

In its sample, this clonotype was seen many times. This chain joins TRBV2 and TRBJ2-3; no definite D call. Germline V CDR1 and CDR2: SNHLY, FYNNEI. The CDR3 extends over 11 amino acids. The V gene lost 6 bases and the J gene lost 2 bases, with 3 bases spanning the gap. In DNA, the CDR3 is TGTGCCAGCAGGGACACAGATACGCAGTATTTT. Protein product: CASRDTDTQYF. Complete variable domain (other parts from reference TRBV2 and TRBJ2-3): EPEVTQTPSHQVTQMGQEVILRCVPISNHLYFYWYRQILGQKVEFLVSFYNNEISEKSEIFDDQFSVERPDGSNFTLKIRSTKLEDSAMYFCASRDTDTQYFGPGTRLTVL.

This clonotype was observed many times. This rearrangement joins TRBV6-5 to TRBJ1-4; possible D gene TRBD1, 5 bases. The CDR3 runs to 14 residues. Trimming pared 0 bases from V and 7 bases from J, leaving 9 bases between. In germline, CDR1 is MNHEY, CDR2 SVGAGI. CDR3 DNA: TGTGCCAGCAGTTACTCGAGGGACGGTGAAAAACTGTTTTTT. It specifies CASSYSRDGEKLFF.

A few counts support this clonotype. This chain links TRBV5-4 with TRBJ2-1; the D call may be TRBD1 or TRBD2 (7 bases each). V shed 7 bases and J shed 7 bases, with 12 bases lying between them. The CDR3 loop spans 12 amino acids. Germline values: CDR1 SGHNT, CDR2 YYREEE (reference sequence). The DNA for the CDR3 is TGTGCCAGCCACCAGGGGGGGAATGAGCAGTTCTTC. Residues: CASHQGGNEQFF.

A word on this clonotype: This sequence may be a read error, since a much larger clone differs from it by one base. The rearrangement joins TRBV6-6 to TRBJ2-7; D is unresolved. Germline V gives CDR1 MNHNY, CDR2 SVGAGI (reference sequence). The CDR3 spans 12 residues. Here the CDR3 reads CDSSNPQEGLNF. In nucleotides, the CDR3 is TGTGACAGCAGTAATCCCCAGGAAGGCTTGAACTTC.

The CDR3 region has the DNA TGTGCCAGCAGTGACCAGGCTATCCATTCACCCCTCCACTTT. Its protein is CASSDQAIHSPLHF. The chain uses TRBV2 and TRBJ1-6, with no clear D. Trimming removed 3 bases from V and 8 bases from J, with 11 bases in between. CDR1 is SNHLY and CDR2 is FYNNEI in the germline V gene. The CDR3 runs 14 residues.